The clone carrying this T cell receptor (beta chain) was recorded at least ten times. V was clipped by 3 bases and J by 4 bases, with 10 bases between them. This CDR3 is built from 14 residues. Germline lookup yields CDR1 SEHNR and CDR2 FQNEAQ (reference sequence). The data were obtained in a study of identical twins. TCRdb re-called the 5' RACE reads with MiXCR, one entry per CDR3 protein. The repertoire holds about 690,000 distinct CDR3 sequences, approximately 6% seen once, with roughly 1.6% in the top ten. With no exceptions, donors were healthy Caucasians. The J gene is TRBJ2-1, the V gene TRBV7-9; D gene uncertain. This TCR derives from a young man in good health. Sequencing was performed on naive T cells sorted from blood. The CDR3 protein is CASSFRTAYNEQFF. CDR3 in DNA: TGTGCCAGCAGCTTTCGGACCGCGTACAATGAGCAGTTCTTC.